The 2 T cell receptor beta chains presented below share a single source sample, sequenced in a study of CD8 T cells in ankylosing spondylitis. Study-wide findings and caveats: Ankylosing spondylitis blood seemed to carry a telltale TCR beta motif made of fewer than ten highly homologous variants.

TCRdb reanalysed the 5' RACE reads using MiXCR and keeps one entry per CDR3 protein. Of about 390,000 distinct CDR3 sequences detected, about a fifth appear once; the ten largest clones hold about 15%. These receptors are not linked to any known antigen. The specimen was blood, either unsorted or a sorted T cell fraction (not recorded which). These receptors all come from a male donor with ankylosing spondylitis.

This clonotype was counted a few times. The chain links TRBV5-6 to TRBJ2-7; D remains unclear. The germline gives CDR1 SGHDT, CDR2 YYEEEE. Trimming took 3 bases from V and 0 from J, leaving 13 bases between them. The CDR3 is made up of 15 amino acids. This CDR3 reads CASSSIDGSSYEQYF. For the CDR3, the DNA is TGTGCCAGCAGCTCCATCGATGGAAGCTCCTACGAGCAGTACTTC. The whole variable domain, remainder taken from reference TRBV5-6 and TRBJ2-7, is DAGVTQSPTHLIKTRGQQVTLRCSPKSGHDTVSWYQQALGQGPQFIFQYYEEEERQRGNFPDRFSGHQFPNYSSELNVNALLLGDSALYLCASSSIDGSSYEQYFGPGTRLTVT.

The gene calls are TRBV5-5 and TRBJ2-5, with TRBD2 matching over 9 bases. Per germline, CDR1 SGHKS and CDR2 YYEKEE (reference sequence). This CDR3 is built from 16 residues. Germline trimming cut 4 bases from V and 4 bases from J; bases unmatched to any gene: 11. The CDR3 nucleotides are TGTGCCAGCAGCCCACCGCACGCGCGGGGGGGAGAGACCCAGTACTTC. Translated, it gives CASSPPHARGGETQYF.